The sequence of this T cell receptor beta chain was determined in a study of neurological immune-mediated disorders. The unsorted libraries were produced from 2 million PBMCs held at -80 C. The table lists this clonotype with many counts. The cDNA came from 5'RACE, which used 10-nucleotide random UMIs. In each sequencing run, over 200 million TCR-beta sequences were generated from 15-18 subjects. Each CDR3 protein is one row after TCRdb ran MiXCR on the 5' RACE reads. The sample includes around 130,000 distinct CDR3 sequences, 3.2% of them seen just once. The sequence was obtained from a woman in her twenties or thirties with multiple sclerosis. The sequencing sample was made of PBMCs.

The CDR3 DNA reads as TGTGCCAGCAGCTTAAGAGCGGGAGCCACCGGGGAGCTGTTTTTT. Residues: CASSLRAGATGELFF. The V gene is TRBV7-2, the J gene TRBJ2-2, with 8 bases fitting TRBD2. This CDR3 is 15 amino acids long. V gave up 2 bases and J gave up 4 bases; unmatched junction bases: 3. Per the germline V gene, CDR1 is SGHTA and CDR2 is FQGNSA.